The T cell receptor beta chain described here comes from a study of blood T cell repertoires in COVID-19. On the study more broadly: Acute and convalescent COVID-19 specimens originated in the United States, Italy and Spain. The analysed material was cDNA or gDNA that came from T cells, B-cell-depleted T cells, or PBMCs.

V lost 3 bases and J lost 7; bases outside the gene matches: 26. From germline, CDR1 is LGHDT and CDR2 YNNKEL (reference sequence). The CDR3 is 21 amino acids. The protocol was immunoSEQ multiplex PCR, while the TCRdb copy is restricted to in-frame clones and leaves out a portion. The sample consists of 490,000 or so clones, 70% to 90% of them appearing once. Participants spanned ages about 18 to 90 years and resided in fewer than 30 US areas. Recovered Cohort 3 donors showed two negative PCRs, clearance, or symptom resolution. Source material: PBMCs or T cells enriched from blood (not recorded which). This clonotype was sampled from a woman in her thirties or forties who had recovered from COVID-19. The V gene is TRBV3-1 (or the pseudogene TRBV3-2), the J gene TRBJ2-7, with 11 positions matching TRBD2. CDR3 loop: CASSHPRGTSGPPPLYEEQYF. The CDR3 bases are TGTGCCAGCAGCCATCCAAGGGGGACTAGCGGACCCCCACCTCTCTACGAGGAGCAGTACTTC.